The clone carrying this TCR beta chain appeared many times. Its specificity is not known. The sample belongs to a study of response to subunit inactivated influenza vaccine. General observations from the study: T cells newly recruited by each seasonal influenza vaccination are few, the authors suggested.

With V trimmed by 5 bases and J by 8 bases, 9 bases remained unmatched. The CDR3 consists of 15 residues. The germline V gene encodes CDR1 ENHRY and CDR2 SYGVKD. MiXCR, run by TCRdb on the RT-PCR reads, gives a single entry per CDR3 protein. The data contain hundreds of thousands of distinct CDR3 sequences, approximately 17% of them seen just once; the ten biggest clones take up over 2.5%. This specimen consisted of CD4+ T cells sorted from PBMCs, obtained 23 months after vaccination. The V and J genes are TRBV10-3 and TRBJ2-1; 10 bases align to TRBD1. The source is a man aged 45 to 70 who received an inactivated influenza vaccine. This chain's CDR3 is CAISPPGQGTDEQFF. The DNA of the CDR3 is TGTGCCATCAGTCCTCCGGGACAGGGGACCGATGAGCAGTTCTTC.